These 9 T cell receptor beta chains were sequenced from one sample in a study of identical twins. TCRdb used MiXCR to reprocess the 5' RACE reads, holding one entry per CDR3 protein. Among fewer than 500,000 distinct CDR3 sequences listed, roughly an eighth were seen once. These data also featured in a second study, about yellow fever vaccine responses in identical twins.

The sequenced sample consisted of CD4+ T cells sorted from blood. The receptors come from a woman between 18 and 29 years old in good health.

The chain is built from TRBV12-5 and TRBJ2-7; 7 bases fit TRBD2. CDR3 size: 16 residues. J was trimmed by 0 bases and V by 7 bases; bases with no gene match: 12. Germline CDR1 reads LGHNT; CDR2 reads FRNRAP. CDR3 nucleotide sequence: TGTGCTAGTGCCTGGGCAGCGGGAACGAGCTCCTACGAGCAGTACTTC. Translation: CASAWAAGTSSYEQYF.

The gene calls are TRBV6-2 or TRBV6-3 and TRBJ2-2, with D unclear. Germline V lookup: CDR1 MNHEY, CDR2 SVGEGT. The CDR3 is 15 residues long. Trimming took off 7 bases at V and 1 base at J, with 13 bases between the two ends. The CDR3 spells CASTVLGLNTGELFF. The CDR3 region has the DNA TGTGCCAGCACGGTGCTGGGCCTGAACACCGGGGAGCTGTTTTTT.

In its sample, this clonotype was seen many times. The chain recombines TRBV20-1 with TRBJ2-4, with D uncertain. Germline CDR1 and CDR2: DFQATT and SNEGSKA (reference sequence). V was shortened by 1 base and J by 1 base, with 8 bases between the two germline ends. The CDR3 extends over 14 amino acids. The CDR3 is CSARAGRAKNIQYF. The CDR3 DNA reads as TGCAGTGCTAGAGCCGGGCGGGCCAAAAACATTCAGTACTTC.

A few counts support this clonotype. The chain links TRBV7-2 to TRBJ2-7; 8 bases map to TRBD1. CDR3 length: 16 amino acids. The germline V gene has CDR1 SGHTA and CDR2 FQGNSA. V lost 4 bases to trimming and J lost 5 bases; unmatched junction nucleotides: 13. CDR3 sequence: CASSSPGRTGTDEQYF. For the CDR3, the DNA is TGTGCCAGCAGCTCCCCCGGTCGGACAGGGACCGACGAGCAGTACTTC.

The CDR3 loop is CASGTGRFYTF. The CDR3 DNA reads TGTGCCAGCGGGACAGGCCGCTTCTACACCTTC. The rearrangement uses TRBV12-3 or TRBV12-4 and TRBJ1-2; 8 nucleotides align to TRBD1. The CDR3 is made up of 11 amino acids. Unmatched junction bases numbered 6, after V lost 8 bases and J lost 10 bases.

The sample holds many counts of this clonotype. This chain uses TRBV25-1 with TRBJ1-5, with D perhaps matching TRBD1 (6 bases). Germline V CDR1 and CDR2: MGHDK, SYGVNS. CDR3 size: 14 residues. V lost 3 bases and J 7 bases, leaving 13 bases between the germline ends. The CDR3 nucleotides read TGTGCCAGCAGTGATACAGGGTTGTGGCAGCCCCAGCATTTT. Its protein product is CASSDTGLWQPQHF.

This chain joins TRBV20-1 and TRBJ2-4; 12 bases agree with TRBD2. Germline CDR1 DFQATT, CDR2 SNEGSKA (reference sequence). The CDR3 is 16 residues long. V dropped 3 bases and J dropped 5; count of bases not matched to a gene: 8. The CDR3 DNA follows: TGCAGTGCTAGTGGTCTAGCGGGGGGGCCTGAAAACATTCAGTACTTC. Translation: CSASGLAGGPENIQYF.

This clonotype showed up just a few times. This CDR3 reads CSARRVGSPNEKLFF. The DNA for the CDR3 is TGCAGTGCTAGAAGAGTTGGGTCTCCTAATGAAAAACTGTTTTTT. The V gene is TRBV20-1, the J gene TRBJ1-4; D gene ambiguous. V lost 2 bases and J lost 3, with 13 bases in between. From germline, CDR1 is DFQATT and CDR2 SNEGSKA (reference sequence). The CDR3 has 15 amino acids.

This clonotype was counted between two and nine times. The chain is built from TRBV5-1 and TRBJ2-3; 9 nucleotides align to TRBD2. This CDR3 region has 19 residues. Losses at the gene ends were 3 bases for V and 2 bases for J; bases not matched to a gene: 16. The germline gives CDR1 SGHRS, CDR2 YFSETQ. CDR3 protein: CASSSLNISGSPYTDTQYF. Here the CDR3 DNA reads TGCGCCAGCAGCTCCCTAAACATTAGCGGGAGCCCTTACACAGATACGCAGTATTTT.